This T cell receptor beta chain originates from a study of cytomegalovirus exposure and HLA in healthy donors. About the research overall: Ancestry clustering placed about 86% of roughly 400 genotyped donors in the Caucasian-associated cluster.

13 Jbeta primers and 60 Vbeta primers were used for the PCR. TCRdb's table, derived via immunoSEQ multiplex PCR, lists solely in-frame clones and lacks some. The data hold some 88,000 clones, with roughly three fifths observed a single time. Germline CDR1 and CDR2: MNHEY and SMNVEV (reference sequence). CDR3 length equals 17 residues. V lost 2 bases to trimming and J lost 8 bases, with 21 bases between them. As regards this clone: Its antigen is unknown.

Findings and limits, study-wide: CMV serostatus stood as the only immune exposure information on hand. Cytomegalovirus association was assigned to approximately 180 TCR beta chains. Follow-up analysis later connected one missense variant in DCLRE1C with trimming of TCR beta V- and J-genes.

The chain uses TRBV27 and TRBJ1-4; possible D gene TRBD1, 5 bases. The receptor was isolated from a woman aged 25 to 39 in good health and CMV-seronegative. The sequencing sample was made of PBMCs. In DNA form, the CDR3 reads TGTGCCAGCAGTTTAAAGGACCCAAGGAGGGGTCAAGAAAAACTGTTTTTT. Its protein product is CASSLKDPRRGQEKLFF.